This T cell receptor beta chain was recovered during a study of T-cell reconstitution after alpha-beta-depleted transplantation in children. The study, taken as a whole, reports: The main origin of T-cell counts and diversity one year after transplant was newly produced T cells. After transplant, high TCRbeta diversity at day 60 in some patients arose from surviving recipient T cells and thymic progenitors.

TCRbeta library preparation incorporated unique molecular identifiers. Using its own MiXCR run on the PCR reads, TCRdb lists one record per CDR3 protein. The table records 250,000 or so distinct CDR3 sequences, around 8% of them present only once. This CDR3 contains 16 residues. V dropped 0 bases and J dropped 7 bases, with 17 bases sitting between them. The germline CDR1 and CDR2 sequences are SGDLS and YYNGEE. This clonotype has at least ten counts. What it binds is not known. This sequence joins TRBV9 and TRBJ2-1, with D tentatively TRBD1 or TRBD2 (6 bases each). Source: PBMCs, mostly from graft donor cells, taken 180 days after TCRalphabeta/CD19-depleted stem cell transplant. The receptor comes from a male patient aged 5 to 17 who had a stem cell transplant for acute lymphoblastic leukemia, so the T cells may come from the graft donor. The CDR3 reads CASSVDPRGVSNEQFF. For the CDR3, the DNA is TGTGCCAGCAGCGTAGACCCAAGGGGGGTCTCTAATGAGCAGTTCTTC.